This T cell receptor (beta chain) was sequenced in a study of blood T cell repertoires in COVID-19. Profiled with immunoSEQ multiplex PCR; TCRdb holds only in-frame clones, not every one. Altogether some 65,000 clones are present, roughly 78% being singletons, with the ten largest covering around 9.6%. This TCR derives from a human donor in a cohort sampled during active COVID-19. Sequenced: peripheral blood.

CDR3 residues: CSASTRRLGEQFF. As DNA, the CDR3 is TGCAGTGCTAGTACTCGACGACTGGGTGAGCAGTTCTTC. The chain is built from TRBV20-1 and TRBJ2-1; no clear D. V was cut by 3 bases and J by 9 bases, with 15 bases left in between. This CDR3 has 13 residues. Germline assignment: CDR1 DFQATT and CDR2 SNEGSKA (reference sequence).